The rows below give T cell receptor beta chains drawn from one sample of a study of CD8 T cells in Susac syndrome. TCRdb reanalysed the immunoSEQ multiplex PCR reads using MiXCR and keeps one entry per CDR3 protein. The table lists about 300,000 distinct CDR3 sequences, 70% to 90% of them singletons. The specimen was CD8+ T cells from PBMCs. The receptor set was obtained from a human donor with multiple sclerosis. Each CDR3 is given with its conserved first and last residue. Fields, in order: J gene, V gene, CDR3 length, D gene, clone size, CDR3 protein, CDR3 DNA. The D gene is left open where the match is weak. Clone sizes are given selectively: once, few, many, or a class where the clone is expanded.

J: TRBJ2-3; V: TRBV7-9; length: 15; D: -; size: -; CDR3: CASSLVRAFTDTQYF; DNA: TGTGCCAGCAGCTTAGTGCGGGCCTTCACAGATACGCAGTATTTT
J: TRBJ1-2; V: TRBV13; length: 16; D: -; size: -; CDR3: CASTYQQDVVWDGYTF; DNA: TGTGCCAGCACCTACCAACAAGACGTAGTGTGGGACGGCTACACCTTC
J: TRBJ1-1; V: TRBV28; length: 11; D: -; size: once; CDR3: CASTNGLGAFF; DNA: TGTGCCAGCACTAACGGCTTGGGCGCTTTCTTT
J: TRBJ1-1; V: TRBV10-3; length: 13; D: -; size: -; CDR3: CAITAGPNTEAFF; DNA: TGTGCCATCACCGCAGGGCCGAACACTGAAGCTTTCTTT
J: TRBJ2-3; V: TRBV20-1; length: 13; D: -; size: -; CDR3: CSAGVLSTDTQYF; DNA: TGCAGTGCTGGGGTATTAAGCACAGATACGCAGTATTTT
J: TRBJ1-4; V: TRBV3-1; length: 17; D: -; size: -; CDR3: CASSQAGGAATNEKLFF; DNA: TGTGCCAGCAGCCAAGCGGGCGGGGCAGCAACTAATGAAAAACTGTTTTTT
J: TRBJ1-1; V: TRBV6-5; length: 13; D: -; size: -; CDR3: CASNPIGGTEAFF; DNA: TGTGCCAGCAACCCCATAGGAGGGACTGAAGCTTTCTTT
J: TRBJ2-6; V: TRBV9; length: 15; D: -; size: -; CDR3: CASSVAGAGANVLTF; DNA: TGTGCCAGCAGCGTAGCGGGGGCTGGGGCCAACGTCCTGACTTTC
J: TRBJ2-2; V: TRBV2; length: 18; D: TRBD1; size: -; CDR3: CASTESPGGVRNTGELFF; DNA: TGTGCCAGCACAGAAAGTCCAGGGGGCGTCCGGAACACCGGGGAGCTGTTTTTT
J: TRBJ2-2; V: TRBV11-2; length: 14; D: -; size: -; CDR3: CASSDTGHTGELFF; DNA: TGTGCCAGCAGCGATACAGGTCACACCGGGGAGCTGTTTTTT